One sample yielded the 7 T cell receptor beta chains listed below, sequenced in a study of blood T cell repertoires in COVID-19. Method: immunoSEQ multiplex PCR; TCRdb's copy keeps in-frame clones and lacks some. The profile covers more than 65,000 clones, with 75% to 90% appearing a single time and just under 6% taken by the ten largest. Sequences were obtained from peripheral blood. The source is a man between 60 and 75 years old with active or convalescent COVID-19.

The V call is TRBV18, the J call TRBJ1-2, with 9 bases fitting TRBD1. Germline CDR1 KGHSH, CDR2 LQKENI. This CDR3 has 15 amino acids. The V and J ends lost 3 bases and 8 bases, in that order; junction bases with no gene match: 10. CDR3 DNA sequence: TGTGCCAGCTCACCCCCGGACAGGGGAGGTGGCGGCTACACCTTC. Residues: CASSPPDRGGGGYTF.

This clone was counted a single time. The V call is TRBV24-1, the J call TRBJ2-1, with 7 bases that match TRBD1. CDR1 and CDR2 (germline): KGHDR, SFDVKD. The J segment lost 3 bases and the V segment lost 1 base, leaving 2 bases of the junction unmatched. CDR3 length: 15 amino acids. The CDR3 DNA is TGTGCCACCAGTGATTTCCGGGACAGCTACAATGAGCAGTTCTTC. Translation: CATSDFRDSYNEQFF.

CDR3: CASSYHSGKGYTF. CDR3 bases: TGTGCCAGCAGTTACCACTCCGGGAAAGGCTACACCTTC. The chain recombines TRBV6-5 with TRBJ1-2; D is unclear. Germline V lookup: CDR1 MNHEY, CDR2 SVGAGI. This CDR3 is 13 amino acids long. Trimming stripped 2 bases from V and 8 bases from J, with 12 bases between.

This clone was counted between two and nine times. The chain has TRBV11-2 and TRBJ2-2; D might be TRBD1 (5 bases). V shed 1 base and J shed 7 bases, with 10 bases lying between them. Germline V CDR1 and CDR2: SGHAT, FQNNGV. The CDR3 is made up of 14 amino acids. The CDR3 loop reads CASSLGQSNGELFF. In DNA form, the CDR3 reads TGTGCCAGCAGCTTAGGACAGTCCAACGGGGAGCTGTTTTTT.

V and J are TRBV11-2 and TRBJ2-7, with a weak D call TRBD1 (6 bases). CDR3 length equals 16 residues. V was trimmed by 2 bases and J by 7 bases, leaving 21 bases between them. Germline V CDR1 and CDR2: SGHAT, FQNNGV. Here the CDR3 DNA reads TGTGCCAGCAGCTTAAGCCGACAGGCCTTCCCTTGGGAGCAGTACTTC. Its translation is CASSLSRQAFPWEQYF.

The gene calls are TRBV21-1 and TRBJ1-6; the DNA was not compared with TRBD1, the D call given in the table. TRBV21-1 is classified as a pseudogene. CDR3 size: 17 residues. Here the CDR3 DNA reads TGTGCCAGCAGCACCCGTTTACAGGGTAGGTGTAATTCACCCCTCCACTTT. Translating it yields CASSTRLQGRCNSPLHF.

The rearrangement uses TRBV19 and TRBJ2-7, with 7 bases that match TRBD1. The germline gives CDR1 LNHDA, CDR2 SQIVND (reference sequence). The junction had 7 bases not matched to a gene; V was cut back by 3 bases and J by 2 bases. The CDR3 is made up of 15 amino acids. Here the CDR3 reads CASSMRTGSPYEQYF. The CDR3 DNA reads as TGTGCCAGTAGTATGCGGACAGGCAGCCCCTACGAGCAGTACTTC.